These T cell receptor beta chains were read from a single sample in a study of early T cells in non-severe SARS-CoV-2 infection. TCRdb processed the 5' RACE reads anew with MiXCR; each CDR3 protein has one entry. The sample consists of around 82,000 distinct CDR3 sequences, about 15% of them appearing once. What was sequenced was whole blood. The receptors derive from an adult who was a healthcare worker with PCR-confirmed SARS-CoV-2 infection or an uninfected control (not recorded which). Both conserved end residues are part of each CDR3. Each record gives: D gene, clone size, V gene, J gene, CDR3 protein, CDR3 DNA. A D gene is named only where the DNA matches it firmly. A clone size is listed for some rows: how often the clone was seen (once, few, many), or a class if it is expanded.

d_gene: TRBD1; abundance: few; v_gene: TRBV7-9; j_gene: TRBJ2-1; CDR3aa: CASSLLTGRDRSLNEQFF; CDR3nt: TGTGCCAGCAGCCTCCTAACAGGTCGGGACAGGTCCCTAAATGAGCAGTTCTTC
d_gene: TRBD2; abundance: -; v_gene: TRBV12-3/TRBV12-4; j_gene: TRBJ2-2; CDR3aa: CASNPSFAGGRTGELFF; CDR3nt: TGTGCCAGTAACCCCTCCTTTGCGGGGGGGCGGACCGGGGAGCTGTTTTTT
d_gene: -; abundance: -; v_gene: TRBV6-2/TRBV6-3; j_gene: TRBJ2-3; CDR3aa: CASRPSGSLDTQYF; CDR3nt: TGTGCCAGCAGACCAAGCGGATCTCTAGATACGCAGTATTTT
d_gene: -; abundance: few; v_gene: TRBV11-2; j_gene: TRBJ2-1; CDR3aa: CASSPRGSSYNEQFF; CDR3nt: TGTGCCAGCAGCCCGAGGGGGAGCTCCTACAATGAGCAGTTCTTC
d_gene: -; abundance: few; v_gene: TRBV7-2; j_gene: TRBJ1-2; CDR3aa: CASSPNAGPNYGYTF; CDR3nt: TGTGCCAGCAGCCCAAACGCGGGCCCTAACTATGGCTACACCTTC
d_gene: -; abundance: many; v_gene: TRBV19; j_gene: TRBJ2-2; CDR3aa: CASSSTTNTGELFF; CDR3nt: TGTGCCAGTAGTTCCACAACGAACACCGGGGAGCTGTTTTTT
d_gene: -; abundance: many; v_gene: TRBV6-1; j_gene: TRBJ1-5; CDR3aa: CASNEGSHQPQHF; CDR3nt: TGTGCCAGCAATGAGGGGAGCCATCAGCCCCAGCATTTT
d_gene: -; abundance: many; v_gene: TRBV11-2; j_gene: TRBJ2-6; CDR3aa: CASSGANVLTF; CDR3nt: TGTGCCAGCTCTGGGGCCAACGTCCTGACTTTC
d_gene: -; abundance: -; v_gene: TRBV5-1; j_gene: TRBJ2-2; CDR3aa: CASSWGSTGELFF; CDR3nt: TGCGCCAGCAGCTGGGGGAGCACCGGGGAGCTGTTTTTT
d_gene: -; abundance: few; v_gene: TRBV7-2; j_gene: TRBJ2-2; CDR3aa: CASSRWDTGELFF; CDR3nt: TGTGCCAGCAGCCGATGGGACACCGGGGAGCTGTTTTTT
d_gene: -; abundance: -; v_gene: TRBV11-2; j_gene: TRBJ1-1; CDR3aa: CASSLDLSNTEAFF; CDR3nt: TGTGCCAGCAGCTTAGATCTTTCTAACACTGAAGCTTTCTTT
d_gene: TRBD1; abundance: -; v_gene: TRBV5-8; j_gene: TRBJ1-5; CDR3aa: CASRRGDRGRRSNQPQHF; CDR3nt: TGTGCCAGCAGGAGAGGGGACAGGGGGAGGCGAAGCAATCAGCCCCAGCATTTT
d_gene: TRBD1; abundance: many; v_gene: TRBV10-3; j_gene: TRBJ1-2; CDR3aa: CAISGGQGANYGYTF; CDR3nt: TGTGCCATCAGTGGTGGACAGGGGGCCAACTATGGCTACACCTTC
d_gene: TRBD1; abundance: many; v_gene: TRBV7-8; j_gene: TRBJ1-2; CDR3aa: CASSRNRDRGLSGYTF; CDR3nt: TGTGCCAGCAGCCGCAACCGGGACAGAGGACTAAGTGGCTACACCTTC
d_gene: -; abundance: few; v_gene: TRBV2; j_gene: TRBJ2-1; CDR3aa: CASSDFERSSYNEQFF; CDR3nt: TGTGCCAGCAGCGATTTCGAGCGGAGCTCCTACAATGAGCAGTTCTTC
d_gene: TRBD1; abundance: -; v_gene: TRBV11-2; j_gene: TRBJ1-1; CDR3aa: CASSPGGGLEAFF; CDR3nt: TGTGCCAGCAGCCCAGGGGGGGGACTTGAAGCTTTCTTT
d_gene: TRBD1; abundance: -; v_gene: TRBV2; j_gene: TRBJ1-1; CDR3aa: CASSGQGRAFF; CDR3nt: TGTGCCAGCAGTGGACAGGGTAGGGCTTTCTTT
d_gene: -; abundance: -; v_gene: TRBV12-3/TRBV12-4; j_gene: TRBJ1-2; CDR3aa: CASRLDSGYTF; CDR3nt: TGTGCCAGCAGACTGGACAGTGGCTACACCTTC
d_gene: -; abundance: few; v_gene: TRBV29-1; j_gene: TRBJ2-1; CDR3aa: CSVDGGYNEQFF; CDR3nt: TGCAGCGTTGACGGGGGATACAATGAGCAGTTCTTC
d_gene: -; abundance: -; v_gene: TRBV30; j_gene: TRBJ2-3; CDR3aa: CAWSKIDTQYF; CDR3nt: TGTGCCTGGAGCAAAATAGATACGCAGTATTTT
d_gene: TRBD2; abundance: few; v_gene: TRBV6-5; j_gene: TRBJ2-3; CDR3aa: CASSLTSGGGTDTQYF; CDR3nt: TGTGCCAGCAGTCTAACTAGCGGGGGAGGCACAGATACGCAGTATTTT
d_gene: -; abundance: few; v_gene: TRBV27; j_gene: TRBJ1-2; CDR3aa: CASSLGGANYGYTF; CDR3nt: TGTGCCAGCAGTTTAGGGGGAGCTAACTATGGCTACACCTTC
d_gene: TRBD1; abundance: many; v_gene: TRBV3-1; j_gene: TRBJ2-1; CDR3aa: CASSPLGQPLYNEQFF; CDR3nt: TGTGCCAGCAGCCCTTTGGGACAGCCGTTGTACAATGAGCAGTTCTTC
d_gene: -; abundance: -; v_gene: TRBV28; j_gene: TRBJ1-5; CDR3aa: CASSSPGANQPQHF; CDR3nt: TGTGCCAGCAGTTCCCCTGGGGCCAATCAGCCCCAGCATTTT
d_gene: -; abundance: -; v_gene: TRBV3-1; j_gene: TRBJ2-4; CDR3aa: CASSQTSTLPKNIQYF; CDR3nt: TGTGCCAGCAGCCAAACCTCGACTCTCCCCAAAAACATTCAGTACTTC
d_gene: -; abundance: -; v_gene: TRBV6-6; j_gene: TRBJ2-2; CDR3aa: CASLGGPRNTGELFF; CDR3nt: TGTGCCAGCCTTGGAGGGCCGCGGAACACCGGGGAGCTGTTTTTT
d_gene: -; abundance: few; v_gene: TRBV5-1; j_gene: TRBJ1-1; CDR3aa: CASSLAARNTEAFF; CDR3nt: TGCGCCAGCAGCTTGGCCGCGAGGAACACTGAAGCTTTCTTT
d_gene: -; abundance: few; v_gene: TRBV7-9; j_gene: TRBJ2-2; CDR3aa: CASSPRRTGDGELFF; CDR3nt: TGTGCCAGCAGCCCCCGACGGACCGGGGACGGGGAGCTGTTTTTT
d_gene: TRBD2; abundance: few; v_gene: TRBV27; j_gene: TRBJ2-5; CDR3aa: CASSRGGQETQYF; CDR3nt: TGTGCCAGCTCCCGGGGGGGCCAAGAGACCCAGTACTTC
d_gene: TRBD1; abundance: -; v_gene: TRBV7-7; j_gene: TRBJ1-1; CDR3aa: CASSLLDRGIGEAFF; CDR3nt: TGTGCCAGCAGCTTACTGGACAGGGGGATTGGTGAAGCTTTCTTT
d_gene: -; abundance: few; v_gene: TRBV4-1; j_gene: TRBJ2-2; CDR3aa: CASSQGAARSNTGELFF; CDR3nt: TGCGCCAGCAGCCAAGGTGCGGCCAGATCGAACACCGGGGAGCTGTTTTTT
d_gene: TRBD2; abundance: few; v_gene: TRBV28; j_gene: TRBJ2-5; CDR3aa: CASESGGGGQETQYF; CDR3nt: TGTGCCAGCGAGTCTGGCGGGGGGGGCCAAGAGACCCAGTACTTC
d_gene: -; abundance: -; v_gene: TRBV5-6; j_gene: TRBJ2-3; CDR3aa: CASSLLLPDTQYF; CDR3nt: TGTGCCAGCAGCTTACTTTTACCAGATACGCAGTATTTT
d_gene: TRBD1; abundance: few; v_gene: TRBV6-5; j_gene: TRBJ1-6; CDR3aa: CASSYKGQGTSPLHF; CDR3nt: TGTGCCAGCAGTTACAAGGGACAGGGGACTTCACCCCTCCACTTT
d_gene: TRBD2; abundance: -; v_gene: TRBV28; j_gene: TRBJ2-1; CDR3aa: CASRGGGNNEQFF; CDR3nt: TGTGCCAGCAGGGGCGGGGGAAACAATGAGCAGTTCTTC
d_gene: -; abundance: many; v_gene: TRBV6-2/TRBV6-3; j_gene: TRBJ2-5; CDR3aa: CASSYLGGGQYF; CDR3nt: TGTGCCAGCAGTTACTTAGGGGGGGGCCAGTACTTC
d_gene: -; abundance: -; v_gene: TRBV4-1; j_gene: TRBJ1-6; CDR3aa: CASSQVGVTLHF; CDR3nt: TGCGCCAGCAGCCAAGTGGGGGTCACCCTCCACTTT
d_gene: -; abundance: many; v_gene: TRBV7-2; j_gene: TRBJ2-1; CDR3aa: CASSLAVVDYNEQFF; CDR3nt: TGTGCCAGCAGCTTAGCGGTTGTGGATTACAATGAGCAGTTCTTC
d_gene: -; abundance: many; v_gene: TRBV27; j_gene: TRBJ1-6; CDR3aa: CASSFYGDSPLHF; CDR3nt: TGTGCCAGCAGTTTTTATGGCGATTCACCCCTCCACTTT
d_gene: TRBD2; abundance: -; v_gene: TRBV12-3/TRBV12-4; j_gene: TRBJ2-3; CDR3aa: CASNPGGGGSTDTQYF; CDR3nt: TGTGCCAGCAATCCCGGCGGGGGTGGGAGCACAGATACGCAGTATTTT
d_gene: -; abundance: -; v_gene: TRBV29-1; j_gene: TRBJ1-3; CDR3aa: CSVGEGGPVNTIYF; CDR3nt: TGCAGCGTCGGGGAGGGGGGCCCTGTAAACACCATATATTTT